This is a list of T cell receptor beta chains from one sample in a study of blood T cell repertoires in COVID-19. The method was immunoSEQ multiplex PCR; TCRdb's version includes in-frame clones alone and lacks a portion of them. Of a few hundred thousand clones listed, 88% were seen once; the top ten hold just over 8%. The sample was PBMCs or T cells enriched from blood (not recorded which). These receptors were obtained from a woman aged 55-69 years who had recovered from COVID-19. The CDR3 runs from the conserved cysteine through the conserved F or W. The D gene is left open where the match is weak. A clone size is listed for some rows: how often the clone was seen (once, few, many), or a class if it is expanded.

D	V	size	J	length	CDR3	DNA
NA	TRBV11-2	NA	TRBJ1-2	15	CASSLSRGGSYGYTF	TGTGCCAGCAGCTTATCTCGAGGGGGTTCATATGGCTACACCTTC
NA	TRBV6-1	few	TRBJ2-1	14	CASSERTESNEQFF	TGTGCCAGCAGTGAAAGGACAGAAAGCAATGAGCAGTTCTTC
TRBD2	TRBV19	NA	TRBJ2-3	15	CASSISGGAADTQYF	TGTGCCAGTAGTATCAGCGGGGGGGCCGCAGATACGCAGTATTTT
NA	TRBV11-2	NA	TRBJ1-5	14	CASSSSGTPGLQHF	TGTGCCAGCAGCTCCTCTGGGACACCAGGCCTCCAGCATTTT
NA	TRBV5-6	NA	TRBJ1-1	15	CASSFLGVRDTEAFF	TGTGCCAGCAGCTTCCTCGGGGTTCGGGACACTGAAGCTTTCTTT
TRBD1	TRBV27	NA	TRBJ1-5	15	CASSLGTGGNQPQHF	TGTGCCAGCAGTTTAGGGACAGGCGGCAATCAGCCCCAGCATTTT
NA	TRBV19	NA	TRBJ2-7	15	CASSTLQGGGYEQYF	TGTGCCAGTAGTACCCTACAGGGGGGAGGGTACGAGCAGTACTTC
TRBD2	TRBV11-2	NA	TRBJ2-5	15	CASSFRGGAGETQYF	TGTGCCAGCAGCTTCCGCGGGGGGGCGGGTGAGACCCAGTACTTC
TRBD1	TRBV7-9	NA	TRBJ1-6	17	CASSDGTGSSYNSPLHF	TGTGCCAGCAGCGACGGGACAGGGAGCTCCTATAATTCACCCCTCCACTTT
TRBD1	TRBV2	NA	TRBJ1-2	15	CASRGQGEANYGYTF	TGTGCCAGCAGGGGACAGGGGGAAGCTAACTATGGCTACACCTTC
TRBD2	TRBV3-1/TRBV3-2	NA	TRBJ2-7	17	CASSQPGTSGGANEQYF	TGTGCCAGCAGCCAACCTGGGACTAGCGGGGGGGCTAACGAGCAGTACTTC
TRBD2	TRBV5-1	NA	TRBJ2-2	15	CASSSASGGAGELFF	TGCGCCAGCAGCTCCGCTAGCGGGGGGGCCGGGGAGCTGTTTTTT
TRBD1	TRBV5-6	NA	TRBJ2-2	16	CASSRQGSLNTGELFF	TGTGCCAGCAGCCGACAGGGGTCACTGAACACCGGGGAGCTGTTTTTT
NA	TRBV2	NA	TRBJ2-7	12	CASSGDSYEQYF	TGTGCCAGCAGTGGGGACTCTTACGAGCAGTACTTC
TRBD2	TRBV10-2	NA	TRBJ2-2	15	CASSSGLAGPGELFF	TGCGCCAGCAGCAGCGGACTAGCGGGGCCGGGGGAGCTGTTTTTT
TRBD1	TRBV5-1	NA	TRBJ2-3	16	CASSQDGTGSTDTQYF	TGCGCCAGCAGCCAGGACGGGACAGGGTCGACAGATACGCAGTATTTT
NA	TRBV5-4	NA	TRBJ1-6	17	CASSLGGGNSYNSPLHF	TGTGCCAGCAGCTTGGGTGGAGGTAACTCCTATAATTCACCCCTCCACTTT
NA	TRBV2	NA	TRBJ2-1	15	CASSERGYPSNEQFF	TGTGCCAGCAGTGAACGCGGGTACCCTTCCAATGAGCAGTTCTTC
TRBD1	TRBV6-5	NA	TRBJ1-2	14	CASRYNRGLYGYTF	TGTGCCAGCAGGTACAACAGGGGCCTCTATGGCTACACCTTC
NA	TRBV6-5	NA	TRBJ2-1	14	CASSYSGAHNEQFF	TGTGCCAGCAGTTACTCGGGGGCCCACAATGAGCAGTTCTTC
TRBD2	TRBV5-6	NA	TRBJ2-1	16	CASSLERGGTYNEQFF	TGTGCCAGCAGCTTGGAGCGGGGGGGCACCTACAATGAGCAGTTCTTC
NA	TRBV5-1	once	TRBJ1-1	15	CASSLPGGMNTEAFF	TGCGCCAGCAGCTTGCCCGGGGGGATGAACACTGAAGCTTTCTTT
NA	TRBV7-2	NA	TRBJ2-1	15	CASSTGISSYNEQFF	TGTGCCAGCAGCACAGGGATTAGCTCCTACAATGAGCAGTTCTTC
NA	TRBV5-4	NA	TRBJ2-6	16	CASSFEVLAGANVLTF	TGTGCCAGCAGCTTCGAGGTTCTGGCTGGGGCCAACGTCCTGACTTTC
NA	TRBV7-2	NA	TRBJ1-1	11	CASRILTEAFF	TGTGCCAGCAGGATACTCACTGAAGCTTTCTTT
TRBD1	TRBV2	NA	TRBJ1-4	16	CASSLDRGGTNEKLFF	TGTGCCAGCAGTCTAGACAGGGGTGGAACTAATGAAAAACTGTTTTTT
TRBD1	TRBV6-6	few	TRBJ1-6	16	CASSAQIGAGGSPLHF	TGTGCCAGCAGTGCTCAAATTGGGGCAGGGGGTTCACCCCTCCACTTT
TRBD1	TRBV2	NA	TRBJ1-4	14	CASSWTGQGEKLFF	TGTGCCAGCAGTTGGACAGGGCAGGGTGAAAAACTGTTTTTT
TRBD2	TRBV6-6	NA	TRBJ2-5	16	CASSYSSGVLQETQYF	TGTGCCAGCAGTTACTCTAGCGGGGTCCTCCAAGAGACCCAGTACTTC
NA	TRBV28	once	TRBJ2-3	15	CASRDKGGSTDTRYF	TGTGCCAGCAGGGACAAGGGGGGGAGCACAGATACGCGGTATTTT
TRBD2	TRBV6-5	NA	TRBJ2-1	16	CASSYRGLAGGHEQFF	TGTGCCAGCAGTTACCGGGGACTAGCGGGGGGGCATGAGCAGTTCTTC
NA	TRBV25-1	NA	TRBJ2-1	12	CASSEQGNEQFF	TGTGCCAGCAGTGAACAGGGGAATGAGCAGTTCTTC
TRBD1	TRBV5-1	NA	TRBJ2-2	15	CASSPPGGYTGELFF	TGCGCCAGCAGCCCCCCAGGGGGATATACCGGGGAGCTGTTTTTT
TRBD2	TRBV15	NA	TRBJ2-5	12	CATSRDRLAGYF	TGTGCCACCAGCAGAGACAGGCTAGCGGGGTACTTC
NA	TRBV28	NA	TRBJ1-3	16	CASSFWRQVSGNTIYF	TGTGCCAGCAGTTTCTGGCGTCAGGTCTCTGGAAACACCATATATTTT
TRBD2	TRBV5-1	NA	TRBJ2-3	15	CASSLDSGGWDTQYF	TGCGCCAGCAGCTTGGATAGCGGGGGATGGGATACGCAGTATTTT
NA	TRBV12-1	NA	TRBJ2-7	15	CASSQRDRVYYEQYF	TGTGCCAGCAGCCAAAGGGACAGGGTATACTACGAGCAGTACTTC
NA	TRBV5-6	NA	TRBJ1-2	12	CASSRTDPGYTF	TGTGCCAGCAGTCGGACAGATCCTGGCTACACCTTC
NA	TRBV5-1	NA	TRBJ1-2	14	CASRQARDLYGYTF	TGCGCCAGCAGACAAGCCAGGGATCTCTATGGCTACACCTTC
NA	TRBV11-3	NA	TRBJ2-1	11	CASSLIYEQFF	TGTGCCAGCAGCTTAATCTATGAGCAGTTCTTC
TRBD2	TRBV9	NA	TRBJ2-7	14	CASSYRLAGGEQYF	TGTGCCAGCAGCTACAGACTAGCGGGGGGCGAGCAGTACTTC
NA	TRBV7-9	NA	TRBJ2-3	15	CASGWRGRSTDTQYF	TGTGCCAGCGGTTGGAGGGGCAGGAGCACAGATACGCAGTATTTT
NA	TRBV9	NA	TRBJ1-2	13	CASREGAGYGYTF	TGTGCCAGCAGAGAAGGGGCCGGCTATGGCTACACCTTC
NA	TRBV18	few	TRBJ2-5	13	CASSPRQEETQYF	TGTGCCAGCTCACCAAGGCAGGAAGAGACCCAGTACTTC
NA	TRBV11-2	NA	TRBJ1-2	13	CASTLGRAYGYTF	TGTGCCAGCACCCTTGGCAGGGCCTATGGCTACACCTTC
TRBD1	TRBV12-5	NA	TRBJ1-6	17	CASGHDRGSSYNSPLHF	TGTGCTAGTGGTCACGACAGGGGAAGCTCCTATAATTCACCCCTCCACTTT
NA	TRBV27	NA	TRBJ1-1	13	CASMRGLDTEAFF	TGTGCCAGCATGAGAGGCCTCGACACTGAAGCTTTCTTT
TRBD1	TRBV10-2	NA	TRBJ1-6	16	CASSEFAGQYNSPLHF	TGCGCCAGCAGTGAATTTGCGGGACAGTATAATTCACCCCTCCACTTT
TRBD2	TRBV2	NA	TRBJ2-7	12	CASGGGGFEQYF	TGTGCCAGCGGTGGCGGGGGTTTCGAGCAGTACTTC
NA	TRBV7-9	NA	TRBJ1-5	14	CASSSRDRNQPQHF	TGTGCCAGCAGCTCGCGGGATCGCAATCAGCCCCAGCATTTT
TRBD1	TRBV10-3	NA	TRBJ1-1	14	CAISVKDRVGEAFF	TGTGCCATCAGTGTAAAGGACAGGGTAGGGGAAGCTTTCTTT